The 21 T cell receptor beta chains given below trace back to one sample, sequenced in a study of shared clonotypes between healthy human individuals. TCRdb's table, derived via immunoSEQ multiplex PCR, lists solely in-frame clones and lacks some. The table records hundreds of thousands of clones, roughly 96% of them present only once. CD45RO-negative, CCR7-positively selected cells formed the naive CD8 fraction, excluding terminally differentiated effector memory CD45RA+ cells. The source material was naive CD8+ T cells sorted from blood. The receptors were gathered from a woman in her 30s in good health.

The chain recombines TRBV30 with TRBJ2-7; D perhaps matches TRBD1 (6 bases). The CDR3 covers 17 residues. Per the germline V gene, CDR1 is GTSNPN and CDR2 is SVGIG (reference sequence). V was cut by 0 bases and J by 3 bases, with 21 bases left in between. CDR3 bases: TGTGCCTGGAGTGTACAGGACAGTACACCGATTAACTACGAGCAGTACTTC. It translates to CAWSVQDSTPINYEQYF. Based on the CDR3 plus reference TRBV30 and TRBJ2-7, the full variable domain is SQTIHQWPATLVQPVGSPLSLECTVEGTSNPNLYWYRQAAGRGLQLLFYSVGIGQISSEVPQNLSASRPQDRQFILSSKKLLLSDSGFYLCAWSVQDSTPINYEQYFGPGTRLTVT.

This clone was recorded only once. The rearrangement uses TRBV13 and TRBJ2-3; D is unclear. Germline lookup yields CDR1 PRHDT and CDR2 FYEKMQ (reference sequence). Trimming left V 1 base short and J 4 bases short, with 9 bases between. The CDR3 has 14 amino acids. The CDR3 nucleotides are TGTGCCAGCAGCTTAGACAGTAGGCCAGATACGCAGTATTTT. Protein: CASSLDSRPDTQYF.

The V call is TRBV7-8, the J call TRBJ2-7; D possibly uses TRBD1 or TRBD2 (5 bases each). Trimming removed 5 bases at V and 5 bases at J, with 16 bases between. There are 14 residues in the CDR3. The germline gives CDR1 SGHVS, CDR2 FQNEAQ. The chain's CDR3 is CASSPLGALNEQYF. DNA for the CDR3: TGTGCCAGCAGCCCTCTCGGGGCCTTAAACGAGCAGTACTTC.

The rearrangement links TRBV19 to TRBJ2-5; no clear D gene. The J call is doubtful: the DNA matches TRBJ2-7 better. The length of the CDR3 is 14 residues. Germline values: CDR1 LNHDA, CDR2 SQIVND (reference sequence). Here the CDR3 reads CASSPAPSSYEQYF. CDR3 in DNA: TGTGCCAGTAGTCCCGCACCGTCTTCCTACGAGCAGTACTTC.

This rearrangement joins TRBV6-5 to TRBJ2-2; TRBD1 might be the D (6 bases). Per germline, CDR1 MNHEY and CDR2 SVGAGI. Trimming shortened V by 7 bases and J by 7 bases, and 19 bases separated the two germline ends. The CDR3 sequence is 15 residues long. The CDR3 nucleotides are TGTGCCAGCAACGATCAGGGGTTTTCCGGCGGGGAGCTGTTTTTT. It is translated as CASNDQGFSGGELFF.

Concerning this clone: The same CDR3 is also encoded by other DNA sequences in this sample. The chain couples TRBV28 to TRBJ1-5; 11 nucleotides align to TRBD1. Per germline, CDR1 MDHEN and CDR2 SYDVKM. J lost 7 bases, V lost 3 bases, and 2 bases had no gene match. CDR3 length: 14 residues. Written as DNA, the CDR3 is TGTGCCAGCAGTTTGGGACAGGGGGACCAGCCCCAGCATTTT. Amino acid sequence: CASSLGQGDQPQHF.

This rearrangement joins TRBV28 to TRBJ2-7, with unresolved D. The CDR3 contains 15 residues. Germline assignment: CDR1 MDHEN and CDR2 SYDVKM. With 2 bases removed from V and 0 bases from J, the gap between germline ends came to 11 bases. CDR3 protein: CASSLGRKYSYEQYF. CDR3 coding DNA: TGTGCCAGCAGTTTAGGACGGAAGTACTCCTACGAGCAGTACTTC.

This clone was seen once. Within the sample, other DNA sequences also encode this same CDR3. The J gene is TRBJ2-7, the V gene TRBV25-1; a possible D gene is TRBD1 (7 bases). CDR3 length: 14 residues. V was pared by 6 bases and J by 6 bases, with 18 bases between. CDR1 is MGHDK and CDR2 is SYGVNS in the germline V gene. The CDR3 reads CASSTRGDFGEQYF. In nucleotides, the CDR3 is TGTGCCAGCAGCACCAGGGGGGACTTCGGCGAGCAGTACTTC.

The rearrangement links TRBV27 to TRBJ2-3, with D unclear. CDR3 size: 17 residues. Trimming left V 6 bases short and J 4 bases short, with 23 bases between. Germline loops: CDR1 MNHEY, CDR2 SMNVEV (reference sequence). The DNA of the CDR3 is TGTGCCAGCAGACTTCGGGCCGCCGGTAAGGTGGCAGATACGCAGTATTTT. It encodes CASRLRAAGKVADTQYF.

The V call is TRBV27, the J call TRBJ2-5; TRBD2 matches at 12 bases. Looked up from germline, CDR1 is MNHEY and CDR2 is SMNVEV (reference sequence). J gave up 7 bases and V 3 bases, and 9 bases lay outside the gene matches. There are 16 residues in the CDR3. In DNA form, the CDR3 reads TGTGCCAGCAGTTTGACGCTAGCGGGAGGGCCCGGGACCCAGTACTTC. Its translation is CASSLTLAGGPGTQYF.

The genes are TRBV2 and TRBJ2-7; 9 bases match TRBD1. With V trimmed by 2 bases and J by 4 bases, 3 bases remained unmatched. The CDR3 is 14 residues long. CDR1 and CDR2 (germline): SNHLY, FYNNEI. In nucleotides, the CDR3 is TGTGCCAGCAGTGAAACGGACAGGGGATACGAGCAGTACTTC. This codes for CASSETDRGYEQYF.

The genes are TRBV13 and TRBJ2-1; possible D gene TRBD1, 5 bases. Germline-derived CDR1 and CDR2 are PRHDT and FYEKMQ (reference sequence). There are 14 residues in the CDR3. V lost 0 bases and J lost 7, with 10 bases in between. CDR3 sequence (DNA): TGTGCCAGCAGCTTAGGCCCCAGGGTAAATGAGCAGTTCTTC. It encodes CASSLGPRVNEQFF.

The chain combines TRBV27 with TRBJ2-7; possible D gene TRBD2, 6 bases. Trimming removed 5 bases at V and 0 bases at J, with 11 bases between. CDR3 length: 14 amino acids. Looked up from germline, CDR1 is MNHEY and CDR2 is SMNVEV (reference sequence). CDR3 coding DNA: TGTGCCAGCAGTCCGGGACTCCTCTCCTACGAGCAGTACTTC. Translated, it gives CASSPGLLSYEQYF.

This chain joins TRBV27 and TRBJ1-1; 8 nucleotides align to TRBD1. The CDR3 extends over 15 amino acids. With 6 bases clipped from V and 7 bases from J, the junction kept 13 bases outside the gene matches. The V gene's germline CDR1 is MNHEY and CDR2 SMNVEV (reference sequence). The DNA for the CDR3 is TGTGCCAGCAGCTCTGAGCCGGGACAGGAAATTGAAGCTTTCTTT. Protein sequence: CASSSEPGQEIEAFF.

CDR3 sequence: CASSLTGIVSYEQYF. The CDR3 DNA sequence: TGTGCCAGCAGCTTGACAGGGATCGTCTCCTACGAGCAGTACTTC. This chain connects TRBV6-1 to TRBJ2-7, with TRBD1 matching over 7 bases. V was clipped by 6 bases and J by 0 bases; unmatched bases: 8. In germline, CDR1 is MNHNS, CDR2 SASEGT. CDR3 length equals 15 residues.

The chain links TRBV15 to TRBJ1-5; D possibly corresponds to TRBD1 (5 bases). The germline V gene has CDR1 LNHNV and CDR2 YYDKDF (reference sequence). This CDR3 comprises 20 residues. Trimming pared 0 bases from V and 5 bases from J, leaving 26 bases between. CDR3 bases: TGTGCCACCAGCAGAGATTCCGCTCTAGAACAGGTACCCAAAGATCAGCCCCAGCATTTT. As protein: CATSRDSALEQVPKDQPQHF.

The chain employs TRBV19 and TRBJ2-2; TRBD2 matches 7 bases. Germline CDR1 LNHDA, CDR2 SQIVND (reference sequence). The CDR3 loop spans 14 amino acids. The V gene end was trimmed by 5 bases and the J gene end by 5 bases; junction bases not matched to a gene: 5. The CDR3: CASSWAGATGELFF. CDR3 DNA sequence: TGTGCCAGTAGTTGGGCGGGAGCGACCGGGGAGCTGTTTTTT. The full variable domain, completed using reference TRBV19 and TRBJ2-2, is DGGITQSPKYLFRKEGQNVTLSCEQNLNHDAMYWYRQDPGQGLRLIYYSQIVNDFQKGDIAEGYSVSREKKESFPLTVTSAQKNPTAFYLCASSWAGATGELFFGEGSRLTVL.

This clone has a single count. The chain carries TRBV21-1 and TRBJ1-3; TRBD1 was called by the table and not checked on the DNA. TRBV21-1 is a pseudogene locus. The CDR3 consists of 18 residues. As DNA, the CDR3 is TGTGCCAGCAGCAAAGCAGGGGGCGGACCGGAAACTGGAAACACCATATATTTT. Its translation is CASSKAGGGPETGNTIYF.

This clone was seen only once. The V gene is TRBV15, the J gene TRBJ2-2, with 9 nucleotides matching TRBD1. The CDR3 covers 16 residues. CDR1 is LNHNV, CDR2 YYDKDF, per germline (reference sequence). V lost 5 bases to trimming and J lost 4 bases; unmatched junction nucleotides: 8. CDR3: CATSARDRETTGELFF. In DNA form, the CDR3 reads TGTGCCACCAGCGCCCGGGACAGGGAGACCACCGGGGAGCTGTTTTTT.

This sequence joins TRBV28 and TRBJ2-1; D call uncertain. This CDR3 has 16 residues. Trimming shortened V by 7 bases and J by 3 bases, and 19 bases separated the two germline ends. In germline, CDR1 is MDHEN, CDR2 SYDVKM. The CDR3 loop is CASTGSGVAYYNEQFF. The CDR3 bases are TGTGCCAGCACCGGAAGTGGGGTTGCCTACTACAATGAGCAGTTCTTC. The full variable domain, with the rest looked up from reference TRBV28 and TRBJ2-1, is DVKVTQSSRYLVKRTGEKVFLECVQDMDHENMFWYRQDPGLGLRLIYFSYDVKMKEKGDIPEGYSVSREKKERFSLILESASTNQTSMYLCASTGSGVAYYNEQFFGPGTRLTVL.

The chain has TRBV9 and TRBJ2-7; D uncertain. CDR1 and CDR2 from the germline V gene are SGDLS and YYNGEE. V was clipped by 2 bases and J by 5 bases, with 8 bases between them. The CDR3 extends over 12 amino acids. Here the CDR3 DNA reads TGTGCCAGCAGCGTGAATAGCCACGAGCAGTACTTC. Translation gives CASSVNSHEQYF.